This entry describes one TCR beta chain. What it binds is not known. TCRdb's copy holds only in-frame clones and misses some; the assay was immunoSEQ multiplex PCR. The table records 75,000 to 100,000 clones, 88% of them present only once. Germline V gives CDR1 SNHLY, CDR2 FYNNEI. This CDR3 has 14 amino acids. The V end lost 5 bases, the J end lost 6 bases, and 14 bases lay between the germline ends. The data derive from a study of T cell responses to AZD1222 COVID-19 vaccine. In the study overall: Second-dose intervals near 4 or 12 weeks were combined. General study points: The study found Spike-specific TCR breadth and depth rose after two AZD1222 doses. In a largely white British group with more females than males, clonal diversity was possibly underestimated. In all cases, repertoires were sampled only after the peak T cell response.

This chain links TRBV2 with TRBJ1-5, with TRBD1 as a possible D gene (5 bases). This sequence was found in an adult in good health. The sequences come from peripheral blood, collected on day 0 of AZD1222 vaccination. CDR3 coding DNA: TGTGCCAGCAGTCCCTCGGGGGGGATTCAGCCCCAGCATTTT. Its protein is CASSPSGGIQPQHF.